Sequencing of this TCR beta chain was carried out in a study of blood T cells in healthy people across ages (dated by TCRdb to about 2015). For context, the study as a whole: In model experiments, template switching captured roughly one uniquely barcoded TCR beta cDNA molecule for every two T cells. Age-related changes in TCR beta repertoire diversity were measured in the study by deep sequencing normalized with unique cDNA molecular identifiers. The donors were divided into four age groups: young (average approximately 16 years), middle-aged (around 41), aged (about 62) and long-lived (about 80). Donors of different ages were randomly distributed across sequencing lanes to avoid experimental bias. For two donors (one aged 18 to 29 and one aged 80 or older), the study analyzed two additional independent replicas of 1 million unique cDNA reads from the same blood draw.

For this clonotype: The specificity of this receptor is unknown. Base qualities are not recorded, but no much larger clone differs from it by a single base.

Library creation used 5' RACE. Data came from an Illumina HiSeq 2500. A second PCR of roughly 7 to 11 cycles was performed with a sample-barcoded 5' primer and a J-beta primer mix. Each TCR beta cDNA molecule received a unique molecular identifier from a template-switch 5' adaptor carrying 12 random nucleotides. At least 2.5 million CDR3-containing paired-end reads were obtained from each sample. First-strand cDNA was synthesized from all RNA with the Mint cDNA synthesis kit, primed by a TRBC-specific oligonucleotide. All cDNA was treated with uracil-DNA glycosylase and then went through a first 18-cycle PCR with the universal primers M1SS and BC2_uni_R. Under the source paper's analysis protocol: For normalization, 1 million high-quality reads, each with a distinct molecular identifier, were randomly selected from each sample. Reads with shared molecular identifiers were discarded instead of being binned into consensus sequences. MiTCR, run with a Q25 quality threshold and the strictest error-elimination algorithm, handled CDR3 identification, clonotype clustering and error correction. A nonparametric unseen species model with Euler transformation was used to estimate lower-bound total TCR beta diversity. TCRdb trimmed the raw reads at Q25, called clones with MiXCR and kept productive beta chains. CDR3 protein duplicates are merged, each entry listing the most common genes and DNA. TCRdb's processing, not the authors', yielded these V and J calls. The sample data list fewer than 750,000 distinct CDR3 sequences, and approximately 52% of these were observed just once. The ten top clones hold roughly 12% of the sample.

Study-level results and caveats: Observed TCR beta diversity correlated strongly with the percentage of naive T cells measured by flow cytometry. Because profiling used bulk unsorted PBMCs, naive and antigen-experienced compartments could not be compared conclusively. Observed TCR beta diversity per million T cells fell roughly linearly with age, and a significant reduction was already apparent by age approximately 40. Compared with the aged group, the long-lived group had more naive CD4+ T cells, fewer expanded clones and increased TCR diversity, a pattern suggesting age selection. Estimates of total diversity from one million sequenced T cells were regarded as lower bounds and underestimates. Because the CMV infection status of the donors was unknown, age-related changes in expanded clonotypes may potentially have been confounded.

The donors were 40 or so Caucasian individuals from Russia, aged 6 to 90 years, who were systemically healthy. Around 10 milliliters of peripheral blood were collected from each donor into EDTA-treated Vacutainer tubes. Ficoll-Paque density-gradient centrifugation was used to isolate PBMCs, with at least 7 million obtained per sample. Total RNA, at least 6 micrograms per sample, was extracted from PBMCs with Trizol reagent. Naive CD45RAhigh/CD27high T cell percentages were measured by flow cytometry on a PBMC aliquot from every donor. This TCR was sampled from a woman older than 75 in good health. The sample taken for sequencing was blood.

The CDR3 protein: CSAPQGGGNQPQHF. The DNA sequence is given as TGCAGTGCTCCCCAGGGTGGAGGTAATCAGCCCCAGCATTTT. The sequence joins TRBV20-1 to TRBJ1-5; the D gene is possibly TRBD1, with 5 bases matching. Trimming costs V 5 bases and J 4 bases, and their ends lie 15 bases apart. CDR1 and CDR2, looked up from the germline V gene (reference sequence), are DFQATT and SNEGSKA. CDR3 length: 14 amino acids, cysteine to phenylalanine. Solely the CDR3 DNA is kept, with 42 bases framed from the first base.